This T cell receptor beta chain derives from a study of shared clonotypes between healthy human individuals. TCRdb keeps only in-frame clones here, not all; method: immunoSEQ multiplex PCR. The sample gives more than 1 million clones, around 78% of which show up once; under 0.65% is in the top ten. Germline-derived CDR1 and CDR2 are LNHDA and SQIVND (reference sequence). Trimming cost V 3 bases and J 3 bases, with 9 bases left between them. The CDR3 is made up of 14 amino acids. On this clone itself: This specimen includes other DNA sequences encoding the same CDR3.

The sample was memory CD4+ T cells from PBMCs. Subset defined: CD45RA-negative fraction. The source of this sequence is a man aged 18-30 years in good health. Some clones in this sample may be carry-over from other donors' samples. The J gene is TRBJ2-1, the V gene TRBV19, with D possibly called TRBD1 or TRBD2 (5 bases each). DNA for the CDR3: TGTGCCAGTAGTATTGTGGGGGACTACAATGAGCAGTTCTTC. It specifies CASSIVGDYNEQFF.